A single sample gave rise to the 15 T cell receptor beta chains below, sequenced in a study of shared clonotypes between healthy human individuals. The naive CD8 subset, CD45RO-negative cells positively selected for CCR7, excluded terminally differentiated effector memory CD45RA+ cells. Produced via immunoSEQ multiplex PCR; TCRdb's table is partial and in-frame only. This table has 700,000 to 950,000 clones, around 96% appearing once. What was sequenced was naive CD8+ T cells sorted from blood. The receptors stem from a man aged 30 to 45 in good health.

The gene calls are TRBV30 and TRBJ2-2; D is unclear. Trimming took off 2 bases at V and 1 base at J, with 2 bases between the two ends. This CDR3 spans 12 amino acids. In germline, CDR1 is GTSNPN, CDR2 SVGIG (reference sequence). The CDR3 loop reads CAWSRNTGELFF. The CDR3 bases are TGTGCCTGGAGTCGGAACACCGGGGAGCTGTTTTTT.

This rearrangement joins TRBV27 to TRBJ2-2; TRBD1 matches 8 bases. CDR3 length equals 14 residues. The V gene's germline CDR1 is MNHEY and CDR2 SMNVEV (reference sequence). V shed 6 bases, J shed 2 bases, and the junction held 2 bases outside the gene matches. CDR3: CASSGQGNTGELFF. The CDR3 coding sequence is TGTGCCAGCAGCGGACAGGGAAACACCGGGGAGCTGTTTTTT.

The chain combines TRBV29-1 with TRBJ2-7, with 11 bases identical to TRBD2. CDR1 is SQVTM and CDR2 is ANQGSEA in the germline V gene. The V gene end was trimmed by 4 bases and the J gene end by 5 bases; junction bases not matched to a gene: 13. CDR3 length equals 16 residues. This CDR3 is CSVVGLTSGNRDEQYF. The DNA for the CDR3 is TGCAGCGTTGTCGGGCTGACTAGCGGGAATAGGGACGAGCAGTACTTC.

The CDR3 here is CASSLVRVQRAGVATGEQFF. The CDR3, as DNA: TGTGCCAGCAGCTTAGTCCGGGTTCAGAGGGCGGGGGTCGCAACGGGTGAGCAGTTCTTC. The chain employs TRBV7-6 and TRBJ2-1, with TRBD2 matching 7 bases. Germline V gives CDR1 SGHVS, CDR2 FNYEAQ. V shed 1 base and J 9 bases; nucleotides not matched to a gene: 24. This CDR3 region has 20 residues.

The chain carries TRBV5-4 and TRBJ2-7, with 8 bases that match TRBD2. This CDR3 has 12 amino acids. V was pared by 3 bases and J by 6 bases, with 2 bases of the junction left unmatched. From germline, CDR1 is SGHNT and CDR2 YYREEE (reference sequence). This chain's CDR3 is CASSSGTSEQYF. For the CDR3, the DNA is TGTGCCAGCAGCTCCGGGACTAGCGAGCAGTACTTC.

The gene calls are TRBV9 and TRBJ2-7; D not resolved. V lost 2 bases and J 3 bases, leaving 12 bases between the germline ends. The CDR3 has 14 amino acids. The germline gives CDR1 SGDLS, CDR2 YYNGEE. The CDR3 loop reads CASSVSSNYYEQYF. The CDR3 DNA reads as TGTGCCAGCAGCGTCAGCTCGAACTACTACGAGCAGTACTTC. Full variable domain (missing parts from reference TRBV9 and TRBJ2-7): DSGVTQTPKHLITATGQRVTLRCSPRSGDLSVYWYQQSLDQGLQFLIQYYNGEERAKGNILERFSAQQFPDLHSELNLSSLELGDSALYFCASSVSSNYYEQYFGPGTRLTVT.

The chain combines TRBV27 with TRBJ1-5, with 10 bases identical to TRBD1. The CDR3 spans 17 residues. Germline V gene sequence: CDR1 MNHEY, CDR2 SMNVEV (reference sequence). With V trimmed by 4 bases and J by 4 bases, 10 bases remained unmatched. The CDR3 protein is CASSSVAGQGFNQPQHF. In DNA, the CDR3 is TGTGCCAGCAGTTCCGTGGCGGGACAGGGGTTTAATCAGCCCCAGCATTTT.

V usage is TRBV27 and J usage is TRBJ2-1, with TRBD2 matching 11 bases. CDR3 length: 16 residues. CDR1 is MNHEY, CDR2 SMNVEV, per germline (reference sequence). Trimming at V came to 6 bases and at J to 2 bases, leaving 6 bases not matched to a gene. The CDR3 DNA reads TGTGCCAGCAGCCTAGGGACTAGCGGCGCCTACAATGAGCAGTTCTTC. Encoded protein: CASSLGTSGAYNEQFF.

This clone was seen only once. The J gene is TRBJ2-5, the V gene TRBV10-2; D is possibly TRBD2 (5 bases). CDR3 size: 12 residues. V lost 8 bases, J lost 2 bases, and 9 bases lay in between. The germline V gene encodes CDR1 WSHSY and CDR2 SAAADI. This CDR3 is CASLEGQETQYF. The DNA of the CDR3 is TGCGCCAGCCTTGAGGGACAAGAGACCCAGTACTTC.

The V gene is TRBV29-1, the J gene TRBJ2-7; D not resolved. The V gene's germline CDR1 is SQVTM and CDR2 ANQGSEA. The CDR3 extends over 13 amino acids. V was shortened by 3 bases and J by 4 bases, with 13 bases between the two germline ends. The CDR3 sequence: CSVEGPLTYEQYF. DNA of the CDR3: TGCAGCGTTGAGGGCCCCCTCACTTACGAGCAGTACTTC.

V is TRBV27 and J is TRBJ2-1, with D perhaps matching TRBD1 (5 bases). The germline V and J ends were trimmed by 5 bases and 0 bases, with 8 bases remaining between them. The germline CDR1 and CDR2 sequences are MNHEY and SMNVEV (reference sequence). The CDR3 is made up of 14 amino acids. The CDR3 DNA follows: TGTGCCAGCAGTAAAACAGGCTCCTACAATGAGCAGTTCTTC. It codes for CASSKTGSYNEQFF.

The J gene is TRBJ2-2, the V gene TRBV11-2; D is ambiguous. CDR3 length: 13 amino acids. Trimming shortened V by 8 bases and J by 1 base, and 8 bases separated the two germline ends. Germline V gene lookup returns CDR1 SGHAT and CDR2 FQNNGV. CDR3 in DNA: TGTGCCAGCTCGTTCGGGAACACCGGGGAGCTGTTTTTT. Amino acids: CASSFGNTGELFF.

V gene TRBV5-4 combines with J gene TRBJ2-7; TRBD1 aligns across 7 bases. The V segment lost 4 bases and the J segment 2 bases; nucleotides outside the gene matches: 6. This CDR3 contains 14 residues. Germline V CDR1 and CDR2: SGHNT, YYREEE (reference sequence). DNA for the CDR3: TGTGCCAGCAGCCCCGGGACAGAACCCTACGAGCAGTACTTC. Encoded protein: CASSPGTEPYEQYF.

The V and J genes are TRBV30 and TRBJ2-7, with D unclear. The V gene lost 4 bases and the J gene lost 1 base, with 14 bases spanning the gap. Germline CDR1 GTSNPN, CDR2 SVGIG (reference sequence). This CDR3 has 14 residues. Here the CDR3 reads CAWTGPEGSYEQYF. The CDR3 DNA is TGTGCCTGGACCGGGCCGGAAGGGTCCTACGAGCAGTACTTC.

This clone is a singleton in its sample. CDR3 loop: CARSLGGRSDGYTF. The DNA of the CDR3 is TGTGCCAGAAGCTTGGGGGGCCGGTCAGATGGCTACACCTTC. The rearrangement uses TRBV5-3 and TRBJ1-2; maybe TRBD1 (5 bases). TRBV5-3 is annotated as an ORF whose role is uncertain. The CDR3 sequence is 14 residues long. V lost 0 bases, J lost 6 bases, and 12 bases lay in between.